Shown below are 27 T cell receptor beta chains from a single sample sequenced in a study of PD-1 blockade in mismatch repair-deficient tumors. The protocol was immunoSEQ multiplex PCR, while the TCRdb copy is restricted to in-frame clones and leaves out a portion. The repertoire includes tens of thousands of clones, about 83% of them detected once, and 20% to 25% sits in the top ten. The material sequenced was peripheral blood, taken 12 weeks after starting pembrolizumab. The receptors stem from an adult with mismatch repair-deficient cancer.

The chain couples TRBV10-3 to TRBJ2-3; D gene ambiguous. In germline, CDR1 is ENHRY, CDR2 SYGVKD. The CDR3 covers 15 residues. Between the trimmed V and J ends, which lost 0 bases and 4 bases, there was a span of 11 bases. The CDR3 nucleotides read TGTGCCATCAGTGAGTCGGTAGGGAATGCAGATACGCAGTATTTT. As protein: CAISESVGNADTQYF.

The chain couples TRBV27 to TRBJ2-1; 12 bases line up with TRBD2. The CDR3 extends over 16 amino acids. Germline CDR1 reads MNHEY; CDR2 reads SMNVEV (reference sequence). Germline trimming cut 2 bases from V and 10 bases from J; bases unmatched to any gene: 9. CDR3 amino acids: CASSLPPGLAGTEQFF. The CDR3 region has the DNA TGTGCCAGCAGTTTACCACCGGGACTAGCGGGCACAGAGCAGTTCTTC.

Sample share makes this clone medium-sized. This chain links TRBV6-4 with TRBJ2-3; TRBD1 matches 11 bases. Germline CDR1 is MRHNA and CDR2 is SNTAGT. This CDR3 contains 15 residues. V lost 0 bases to trimming and J lost 4 bases; unmatched junction nucleotides: 0. DNA of the CDR3: TGTGCCAGCAGTGACTCGGGACAGGGGGCAGATACGCAGTATTTT. Translating it yields CASSDSGQGADTQYF.

The gene calls are TRBV6-6 and TRBJ2-1, with TRBD2 matching 8 bases. Germline V gene data show CDR1 as MNHNY and CDR2 as SVGAGI (reference sequence). This CDR3 comprises 14 residues. The J segment lost 3 bases and the V segment lost 5 bases, leaving 3 bases of the junction unmatched. The CDR3 region is CASSRREVYNEQFF. CDR3 DNA sequence: TGTGCCAGCAGTCGGCGGGAGGTCTACAATGAGCAGTTCTTC.

The V and J genes are TRBV30 and TRBJ2-3, with D possibly matching TRBD2 (5 bases). The CDR3 has 15 amino acids. The V gene lost 0 bases and the J gene lost 9 bases, with 19 bases spanning the gap. Germline assignment: CDR1 GTSNPN and CDR2 SVGIG (reference sequence). The CDR3 DNA is TGTGCCTGGAGTGTACTTCCTCCCTTGGAGGAGACGCAGTATTTT. Translating gives CAWSVLPPLEETQYF.

CDR3 sequence: CASSEPYRLSGRSEQYF. For the CDR3, the DNA is TGTGCCAGCAGTGAACCATACCGACTAAGCGGGAGGAGCGAGCAGTACTTC. The chain links TRBV25-1 to TRBJ2-7, with TRBD2 matching over 9 bases. J lost 6 bases, V lost 2 bases, and 14 bases had no gene match. The CDR3 has 17 amino acids. CDR1 MGHDK and CDR2 SYGVNS come from the germline V gene.

CDR3 nucleotides: TGTGCCAGCAGTGCAGCGAACACCGGGGAGCTGTTTTTT. It encodes CASSAANTGELFF. This chain joins TRBV6-4 and TRBJ2-2; D gene ambiguous. The CDR3 consists of 13 residues. Trimming left V 4 bases short and J 0 bases short, with 3 bases between. The germline V gene has CDR1 MRHNA and CDR2 SNTAGT.

This clone has only one observation. The chain couples TRBV27 to TRBJ2-7; possible D gene TRBD2, 6 bases. The CDR3 totals 14 residues. Trimming took 5 bases from V and 1 from J, leaving 12 bases between them. CDR1 and CDR2 from the germline V gene are MNHEY and SMNVEV (reference sequence). CDR3 protein: CASSTSLSSYEQYF. The CDR3 region has the DNA TGTGCCAGCAGTACTAGCTTATCGTCCTACGAGCAGTACTTC.

The chain recombines TRBV6-1 with TRBJ2-2, with 11 bases lining up with TRBD2. The V gene's germline CDR1 is MNHNS and CDR2 SASEGT. The CDR3 is 14 amino acids. V trimming: 8 bases; J trimming: 3 bases; junction bases outside the gene matches: 2. CDR3 nucleotide sequence: TGTGCCAGCTCGGGACTAGCGGACACCGGGGAGCTGTTTTTT. Translated: CASSGLADTGELFF.

CDR3 protein: CASSRLAGYNTDTQYF. DNA of the CDR3: TGTGCCAGCAGCCGACTAGCGGGATATAACACAGATACGCAGTATTTT. V gene TRBV5-6 combines with J gene TRBJ2-3, with TRBD2 matching 11 bases. The V and J ends lost 4 bases and 2 bases, in that order; junction bases with no gene match: 6. There are 16 residues in the CDR3. The germline V gene has CDR1 SGHDT and CDR2 YYEEEE.

The genes are TRBV27 and TRBJ1-5, with D maybe TRBD1 (6 bases). The CDR3 runs 14 residues. Germline CDR1 is MNHEY and CDR2 is SMNVEV (reference sequence). V was cut by 6 bases and J by 6 bases, with 15 bases left in between. The CDR3 nucleotides are TGTGCCAGCAGAAAAGGGGGACTAAGTCAGCCCCAGCATTTT. Encoded protein: CASRKGGLSQPQHF.

J is TRBJ1-1 and V is TRBV5-1, with D possibly being TRBD1 (5 bases). Per germline, CDR1 SGHRS and CDR2 YFSETQ. The CDR3 is 14 amino acids. Trimming pared 4 bases from V and 4 bases from J, leaving 14 bases between. The CDR3 spells CASSRGDRATEAFF. CDR3 bases: TGCGCCAGCAGCCGGGGGGACCGGGCCACTGAAGCTTTCTTT.

The chain combines TRBV4-1 with TRBJ1-1; tentatively, D is TRBD1 (5 bases). V lost 3 bases and J 6 bases, leaving 11 bases between the germline ends. Germline V CDR1 and CDR2: MGHRA, YSYEKL. CDR3 length: 13 residues. CDR3 sequence: CASSHPGFAEAFF. CDR3 DNA sequence: TGCGCCAGCAGCCATCCAGGGTTCGCTGAAGCTTTCTTT.

The rearrangement uses TRBV7-6 and TRBJ2-2; TRBD1 aligns across 9 bases. CDR3 length: 15 amino acids. Germline V CDR1 and CDR2: SGHVS, FNYEAQ. J was trimmed by 7 bases and V by 4 bases; bases with no gene match: 7. CDR3 sequence (DNA): TGTGCCAGCAGCTCTGTCCGGGACAGGGTCGGGGAGCTGTTTTTT. Translating it yields CASSSVRDRVGELFF.

The V call is TRBV9, the J call TRBJ1-1; no clear D. CDR1 SGDLS and CDR2 YYNGEE come from the germline V gene. CDR3 length equals 13 residues. Between the trimmed V and J ends, which lost 3 bases and 3 bases, there was a span of 9 bases. CDR3 bases: TGTGCCAGCAGCGCAAGTTCGGACACTGAAGCTTTCTTT. Translating it yields CASSASSDTEAFF.

The V gene is TRBV28, the J gene TRBJ2-6; D remains ambiguous. The CDR3 is made up of 16 amino acids. CDR1 is MDHEN and CDR2 is SYDVKM in the germline V gene. Trimming took off 1 base at V and 2 bases at J, with 9 bases between the two ends. CDR3 region: CASSLYGSAGANVLTF. The CDR3 DNA follows: TGTGCCAGCAGTTTATATGGGTCGGCTGGGGCCAACGTCCTGACTTTC.

The chain is built from TRBV14 and TRBJ2-2; either TRBD1 or TRBD2 may fit D (6 bases each). V lost 0 bases to trimming and J lost 4 bases, with 15 bases between them. This CDR3 spans 17 amino acids. Germline CDR1 reads SGHDN; CDR2 reads FVKESK. The CDR3 loop reads CASSQEVRKGGTGELFF. In nucleotides, the CDR3 is TGTGCCAGCAGCCAAGAGGTCAGGAAGGGGGGCACCGGGGAGCTGTTTTTT.

The chain combines TRBV29-1 with TRBJ2-5; 11 positions agree with TRBD2. Trimming took 4 bases from V and 3 from J; bases not matched to a gene: 22. In germline, CDR1 is SQVTM, CDR2 ANQGSEA. CDR3 length equals 20 residues. CDR3 coding DNA: TGCAGCGTTGCCGAGGGCGGACGGCCGGGACTAGCGGAGATAAAAGAGACCCAGTACTTC. Translation gives CSVAEGGRPGLAEIKETQYF.

CDR3 residues: CASSQDLGGDNEQFF. Written as DNA, the CDR3 is TGCGCCAGCAGCCAAGATTTGGGGGGGGACAATGAGCAGTTCTTC. V is TRBV4-1 and J is TRBJ2-1; 7 bases are a match to TRBD2. The J segment lost 5 bases and the V segment lost 0 bases, leaving 4 bases of the junction unmatched. This CDR3 spans 15 amino acids. Germline V gives CDR1 MGHRA, CDR2 YSYEKL.

This rearrangement joins TRBV2 to TRBJ2-3, with D perhaps matching TRBD2 (5 bases). Germline-derived CDR1 and CDR2 are SNHLY and FYNNEI. The V gene lost 2 bases and the J gene lost 5 bases, with 11 bases spanning the gap. This CDR3 spans 14 amino acids. The CDR3 region is CASSEFMAGDTQYF. CDR3 DNA sequence: TGTGCCAGCAGTGAATTCATGGCGGGAGATACGCAGTATTTT. Using reference TRBV2 and TRBJ2-3 for the parts outside the CDR3, the full variable domain is EPEVTQTPSHQVTQMGQEVILRCVPISNHLYFYWYRQILGQKVEFLVSFYNNEISEKSEIFDDQFSVERPDGSNFTLKIRSTKLEDSAMYFCASSEFMAGDTQYFGPGTRLTVL.

This rearrangement joins TRBV11-2 to TRBJ1-4; D ambiguous. The CDR3 has 15 amino acids. V lost 1 base and J lost 3, with 9 bases in between. Germline V CDR1 and CDR2: SGHAT, FQNNGV. CDR3 sequence: CASSLGNQANEKLFF. The CDR3 nucleotides are TGTGCCAGCAGCTTAGGGAATCAGGCTAATGAAAAACTGTTTTTT.

The chain carries TRBV5-4 and TRBJ2-1, with D perhaps TRBD1 (5 bases). The ends were cut back, 4 bases at V and 10 bases at J, with 15 bases in the middle. This CDR3 contains 13 residues. Germline V gene sequence: CDR1 SGHNT, CDR2 YYREEE (reference sequence). The DNA for the CDR3 is TGTGCCAGCAGCGCCTCAGGGCAGGTAGAGCAGTTCTTC. Translating gives CASSASGQVEQFF. The variable domain in full, completed from reference TRBV5-4 and TRBJ2-1, reads ETGVTQSPTHLIKTRGQQVTLRCSSQSGHNTVSWYQQALGQGPQFIFQYYREEENGRGNFPPRFSGLQFPNYSSELNVNALELDDSALYLCASSASGQVEQFFGPGTRLTVL.

The rearrangement links TRBV19 to TRBJ2-1, with 7 bases identical to TRBD2. The V segment lost 3 bases and the J segment 1 base; nucleotides outside the gene matches: 3. The CDR3 spans 15 residues. Germline CDR1 LNHDA, CDR2 SQIVND (reference sequence). The CDR3 is CASSILAASYNEQFF. The CDR3 nucleotides read TGTGCCAGTAGTATTCTAGCGGCATCCTACAATGAGCAGTTCTTC.

This clone was found a few times. The V gene is TRBV7-2, the J gene TRBJ2-2; D unclear. Per the germline V gene, CDR1 is SGHTA and CDR2 is FQGNSA. V dropped 1 base and J dropped 4 bases, with 10 bases sitting between them. The length of the CDR3 is 15 residues. This CDR3 reads CASSLGNSGTGELFF. The CDR3 nucleotides read TGTGCCAGCAGCTTAGGGAATTCGGGCACCGGGGAGCTGTTTTTT.

This clone was seen just once. The J gene is TRBJ2-1, the V gene TRBV19, with TRBD2 matching over 9 bases. CDR3 length: 16 residues. After removal of 5 bases from V and 0 bases from J, the junction contained 5 bases not matched to a gene. Germline CDR1 reads LNHDA; CDR2 reads SQIVND (reference sequence). CDR3 coding DNA: TGTGCCAGTAGTCTCGATAGCGGGAGCTCCTACAATGAGCAGTTCTTC. Protein: CASSLDSGSSYNEQFF.

This rearrangement joins TRBV2 to TRBJ2-5, with 12 positions matching TRBD2. The CDR3 consists of 15 residues. V gave up 6 bases and J gave up 5 bases; unmatched junction bases: 7. Germline V gives CDR1 SNHLY, CDR2 FYNNEI. The CDR3 loop reads CASRPTSGRGETQYF. CDR3 sequence (DNA): TGTGCCAGCAGGCCGACTAGCGGGAGAGGTGAGACCCAGTACTTC.

This chain connects TRBV19 to TRBJ2-1; D may be TRBD1 (5 bases). CDR1 and CDR2 from the germline V gene are LNHDA and SQIVND (reference sequence). This CDR3 has 15 residues. Trimming removed 3 bases at V and 0 bases at J, with 9 bases between. The CDR3 nucleotides are TGTGCCAGTAGTATGGGGCGGAGCTCCTACAATGAGCAGTTCTTC. It translates to CASSMGRSSYNEQFF. The full variable domain, rest sourced from reference TRBV19 and TRBJ2-1, is DGGITQSPKYLFRKEGQNVTLSCEQNLNHDAMYWYRQDPGQGLRLIYYSQIVNDFQKGDIAEGYSVSREKKESFPLTVTSAQKNPTAFYLCASSMGRSSYNEQFFGPGTRLTVL.